In this sample, the clone carrying this TCR beta chain turned up many times. Its antigen is unidentified. The data originate from a study of regulatory T cells in long-lasting Graves disease. Notes on the study in general: TRBV28, TRBJ1-2 and TRBJ2-5 were segments that persistent disease favored.

According to the study, TCR beta libraries were built with iRepertoire HTBI primers and CDR3-region Arm-PCR. Each CDR3 protein gets one entry after TCRdb re-called the multiplex PCR reads with MiXCR. This sample has about 470,000 distinct CDR3 sequences, with more than 13% found just once. This sample's time point: newly diagnosed GD, antithyroid drugs for less than 3 months. Extracted RNA from PBMCs served as the source of the TCR library. In each case, Graves' disease was diagnosed per American Thyroid Association guidelines. The germline V and J ends were trimmed by 0 bases and 6 bases, with 8 bases remaining between them. CDR3 length equals 13 residues. Germline V gene sequence: CDR1 GTSNPN, CDR2 SVGIG (reference sequence). These data also featured in a second study, about T cells in Graves' hyperthyroidism and ophthalmopathy. As that report states: HTBI primers were employed in a first-round RT-PCR of the TCR CDR3.

The material was peripheral blood mononuclear cells (PBMCs), obtained at new diagnosis, from a patient treated with antithyroid drugs. The J gene is TRBJ1-4, the V gene TRBV30; no clear D gene. The receptor's source is a woman aged 25-40 years with Graves disease. This chain's CDR3 is CAWSVEGHEKLFF. The DNA for the CDR3 is TGTGCCTGGAGTGTGGAGGGCCATGAAAAACTGTTTTTT.